What follows is one T cell receptor (beta chain) and its context. Its specificity is not known. This CDR3 contains 16 residues. CDR1 is SGHDT, CDR2 YYEEEE, per germline. TCRdb called the reads again in MiXCR, with one record for every CDR3 protein. The sample carries approximately 1,000,000 distinct CDR3 sequences, around a third recorded once. The data belong to a study of T cell repertoires in cytomegalovirus infection. Background on the study: The authors relied on CMV epitopes, both recently identified HLA-C-restricted and well-studied HLA-B-restricted.

General observations from the study: HLA-C-restricted CMV-specific TCR beta clonotypes were dominant in the ex vivo response.

This sequence was found in a human donor in good health (CMV status not recorded). Some clones in this sample may be carry-over from other donors' samples. The chain couples TRBV5-6 to TRBJ2-7; 8 bases agree with TRBD2. This specimen was cultured CD8+ T cells from PBMCs, taken from culture after CMV antigen stimulation. The CDR3 protein is CVSSLDGGEGSYEQYV. For the CDR3, the DNA is TGTGTCAGCAGCTTGGACGGGGGGGAGGGCTCCTACGAGCAGTACGTC.